This T cell receptor (beta chain) was sequenced during a study of T cell responses to AZD1222 COVID-19 vaccine. Study-wide findings and caveats: Baseline serology detected seropositivity in only five or six AZD1222 recipients. Sampled repertoires all dated from after the peak T cell response. Spike as a whole was targeted by vaccine-associated CD4 TCRs, dominant at 160-218 and 743-854.

This table comes from immunoSEQ multiplex PCR, and its TCRdb copy is limited to in-frame clones, with some not included. Of approximately 200,000 clones in the sample, 75% to 90% were seen once. This clone was observed a single time. What it recognizes is unknown. Germline V gene data show CDR1 as MNHEY and CDR2 as SVGAGI. V lost 0 bases and J lost 3, with 8 bases in between. The CDR3 runs to 14 residues. This TCR derives from an adult in good health. The chain joins TRBV6-5 to TRBJ1-1; possibly TRBD1 for D (5 bases). The sample consisted of peripheral blood, taken on day 0 of MenACWY control vaccination. This CDR3 reads CASSYSWGDTEAFF. The CDR3 DNA sequence: TGTGCCAGCAGTTACTCCTGGGGGGACACTGAAGCTTTCTTT.